A selection of T cell receptor beta chains follows, all from one sample in a study of blood T cell repertoires in COVID-19. Data came from immunoSEQ multiplex PCR; TCRdb stores just in-frame clones and leaves some out. The table has roughly 260,000 clones, around nine tenths seen once; the top ten hold over 9%. The sequencing input was peripheral blood. These receptors were taken from a woman under 40 with COVID-19, enrolled during active disease. The CDR3 runs from the conserved cysteine through the conserved F or W. Fields, in order: CDR3 DNA, CDR3 protein, D gene, V gene, J gene, clone size. The D gene is left open where the match is weak. The size field is filled for only some rows; it gives once, few, many or a size class.

CDR3nt: TGTGCCACCAGTGATTATCGGACTATCCCCAATGAGCAGTTCTTC
CDR3aa: CATSDYRTIPNEQFF
d_gene: -
v_gene: TRBV24-1
j_gene: TRBJ2-1
abundance: -

CDR3nt: TGCAGCGCCAAGCGGGACAGGGGGCCAGATACGCAGTATTTT
CDR3aa: CSAKRDRGPDTQYF
d_gene: TRBD1
v_gene: TRBV29-1
j_gene: TRBJ2-3
abundance: -

CDR3nt: TGTGCCAGCAGTTTAATCCCCCGGATGAGCGGCGGGGAGCTGTTTTTT
CDR3aa: CASSLIPRMSGGELFF
d_gene: -
v_gene: TRBV28
j_gene: TRBJ2-2
abundance: -

CDR3nt: TGTGCCAGTAGTGAGACAGTTAACACTGAAGCTTTCTTT
CDR3aa: CASSETVNTEAFF
d_gene: -
v_gene: TRBV19
j_gene: TRBJ1-1
abundance: few

CDR3nt: TGTGCCAGCAGCAAAATTGGAGGTTTGAACACTGAAGCTTTCTTT
CDR3aa: CASSKIGGLNTEAFF
d_gene: -
v_gene: TRBV21-1
j_gene: TRBJ1-1
abundance: -

CDR3nt: TGTGCCAGCAGCCCTAGCAGGGGGCTATACAATGAGCAGTTCTTC
CDR3aa: CASSPSRGLYNEQFF
d_gene: TRBD1
v_gene: TRBV27
j_gene: TRBJ2-1
abundance: -

CDR3nt: TGTGCCAGCAGTCCGACAGGGGGTTCTGGAAACACCATATATTTT
CDR3aa: CASSPTGGSGNTIYF
d_gene: TRBD1
v_gene: TRBV27
j_gene: TRBJ1-3
abundance: -

CDR3nt: TGCGCCAGCAGCCAAGATCCCCAAGGACTAGCGGGAGGGCCGGGTTCGAATGAGCAGTTCTTC
CDR3aa: CASSQDPQGLAGGPGSNEQFF
d_gene: TRBD2
v_gene: TRBV4-3
j_gene: TRBJ2-1
abundance: -

CDR3nt: TGTGCCAGCAGCTTTGCTAGCGGGACGAACACCGGGGAGCTGTTTTTT
CDR3aa: CASSFASGTNTGELFF
d_gene: TRBD2
v_gene: TRBV7-3
j_gene: TRBJ2-2
abundance: -

CDR3nt: TGTGCCAGCAGCCGGGACACATCCTACGAGCAGTACTTC
CDR3aa: CASSRDTSYEQYF
d_gene: -
v_gene: TRBV6-5
j_gene: TRBJ2-7
abundance: -

CDR3nt: TGTGCCAGCAGCGTAGCGGGGAACAGAAACACCATATATTTT
CDR3aa: CASSVAGNRNTIYF
d_gene: -
v_gene: TRBV9
j_gene: TRBJ1-3
abundance: -

CDR3nt: TGTGCCAGCGTCCCGGGACTCCACTACGAGCAGTACTTC
CDR3aa: CASVPGLHYEQYF
d_gene: -
v_gene: TRBV2
j_gene: TRBJ2-7
abundance: -

CDR3nt: TGTGCCAGTAGTGCCGGAGGGACAGACTTCTACGAGCAGTACTTC
CDR3aa: CASSAGGTDFYEQYF
d_gene: -
v_gene: TRBV19
j_gene: TRBJ2-7
abundance: -

CDR3nt: TGTGCCAGCAACCCCTGGGAGAGCACAGATACGCAGTATTTT
CDR3aa: CASNPWESTDTQYF
d_gene: -
v_gene: TRBV2
j_gene: TRBJ2-3
abundance: -

CDR3nt: TGTGCCAGTAGTCCTCCGGGACAGTCCTACGAGCAGTACTTC
CDR3aa: CASSPPGQSYEQYF
d_gene: TRBD1
v_gene: TRBV19
j_gene: TRBJ2-7
abundance: once

CDR3nt: TGTGCCTGGAGTGTACGGGAGACCCAGTACTTC
CDR3aa: CAWSVRETQYF
d_gene: -
v_gene: TRBV30
j_gene: TRBJ2-5
abundance: -

CDR3nt: TGTGCCAGCTCACCGGCGGGAAGAACCGGGAGCTACAATCAGCCCCAGCATTTT
CDR3aa: CASSPAGRTGSYNQPQHF
d_gene: -
v_gene: TRBV18
j_gene: TRBJ1-5
abundance: -

CDR3nt: TGTGCCAGTAGTCCCCCCCCCGGGATTAGCAATCAGCCCCAGCATTTT
CDR3aa: CASSPPPGISNQPQHF
d_gene: -
v_gene: TRBV19
j_gene: TRBJ1-5
abundance: -

CDR3nt: TGTGCCAGCAGCGGGGGACTAGCGGGAGTGGGAGATACGCAGTATTTT
CDR3aa: CASSGGLAGVGDTQYF
d_gene: TRBD2
v_gene: TRBV7-3
j_gene: TRBJ2-3
abundance: -

CDR3nt: TGTGCCAGCAGCTTAGATAGTGAGCAGTACTTC
CDR3aa: CASSLDSEQYF
d_gene: -
v_gene: TRBV11-2
j_gene: TRBJ2-7
abundance: few

CDR3nt: TGTGCCAGCAGTCTCCGGGACAGCAGCACAGATACGCAGTATTTT
CDR3aa: CASSLRDSSTDTQYF
d_gene: TRBD1
v_gene: TRBV28
j_gene: TRBJ2-3
abundance: -

CDR3nt: TGTGCCAGCAGTGAAGGTGGCCAGGGAGGGGAAAAACTGTTTTTT
CDR3aa: CASSEGGQGGEKLFF
d_gene: -
v_gene: TRBV2
j_gene: TRBJ1-4
abundance: -

CDR3nt: TGTGCCAGCAGCGCGACAGGGATGAATTCACCCCTCCACTTT
CDR3aa: CASSATGMNSPLHF
d_gene: TRBD1
v_gene: TRBV5-4
j_gene: TRBJ1-6
abundance: -

CDR3nt: TGTGCCAGCAGTCTAACCTACGAGCAGTACTTC
CDR3aa: CASSLTYEQYF
d_gene: -
v_gene: TRBV12-3/TRBV12-4
j_gene: TRBJ2-7
abundance: once

CDR3nt: TGTGCCAGCAGCCGTTCCGGGACTAGCGGGACCTACGAGCAGTACTTC
CDR3aa: CASSRSGTSGTYEQYF
d_gene: TRBD2
v_gene: TRBV7-2
j_gene: TRBJ2-7
abundance: -

CDR3nt: TGCGCCAGCAGCATCGGACTAGCGAGCACCGGGGAGCTGTTTTTT
CDR3aa: CASSIGLASTGELFF
d_gene: TRBD2
v_gene: TRBV4-1
j_gene: TRBJ2-2
abundance: -

CDR3nt: TGCGCCAGCAGAGTAGGGGGCGCGGGCAATTCACCCCTCCACTTT
CDR3aa: CASRVGGAGNSPLHF
d_gene: TRBD1
v_gene: TRBV5-1
j_gene: TRBJ1-6
abundance: -

CDR3nt: TGTGCCATCAGTACCGGGACAGGGGCCTACGAGCAGTACTTC
CDR3aa: CAISTGTGAYEQYF
d_gene: TRBD1
v_gene: TRBV10-3
j_gene: TRBJ2-7
abundance: -

CDR3nt: TGTGCCAGCAGCCAAGCAGTTACTAGCGGGATCACTAGCACAGATACGCAGTATTTT
CDR3aa: CASSQAVTSGITSTDTQYF
d_gene: TRBD2
v_gene: TRBV4-2
j_gene: TRBJ2-3
abundance: -

CDR3nt: TGTGCCAGCAGCCAGCAGGACAGCACTGAAGCTTTCTTT
CDR3aa: CASSQQDSTEAFF
d_gene: -
v_gene: TRBV7-3
j_gene: TRBJ1-1
abundance: -

CDR3nt: TGTGCCAGCAGCGCCTCTAGGTCGACTAGCGGGAGGATTGAGCAGTTCTTC
CDR3aa: CASSASRSTSGRIEQFF
d_gene: TRBD2
v_gene: TRBV7-9
j_gene: TRBJ2-1
abundance: -

CDR3nt: TGTGCCAGCAGCTTAGTGCAGGGGAGTTTTGCTCAGCCCCAGCATTTT
CDR3aa: CASSLVQGSFAQPQHF
d_gene: -
v_gene: TRBV7-8
j_gene: TRBJ1-5
abundance: -

CDR3nt: TGTGCCAGCAGTTGGACTAGCGGAAACACCGGGGAGCTGTTTTTT
CDR3aa: CASSWTSGNTGELFF
d_gene: TRBD2
v_gene: TRBV28
j_gene: TRBJ2-2
abundance: -

CDR3nt: TGCAGCGTTGTTGTGGGAGACTATTATGGCTACACCTTC
CDR3aa: CSVVVGDYYGYTF
d_gene: -
v_gene: TRBV29-1
j_gene: TRBJ1-2
abundance: -

CDR3nt: TGTGCCAGGGATCCGGGAAGTAGGGAGCAGTACTTC
CDR3aa: CARDPGSREQYF
d_gene: -
v_gene: TRBV9
j_gene: TRBJ2-7
abundance: -

CDR3nt: TGTGCCAGCAGAACACCGGGACTAGCTAGAGAGACCCAGTACTTC
CDR3aa: CASRTPGLARETQYF
d_gene: TRBD2
v_gene: TRBV2
j_gene: TRBJ2-5
abundance: -

CDR3nt: TGTGCCAGTAGTCCGGGACAGGGGACCTATAGCAATCAGCCCCAGCATTTT
CDR3aa: CASSPGQGTYSNQPQHF
d_gene: TRBD1
v_gene: TRBV19
j_gene: TRBJ1-5
abundance: hyperexpanded

CDR3nt: TGTGCCAGCAGCTATACCGGGACTAGCGCTGGCGGGGAGCTGTTTTTT
CDR3aa: CASSYTGTSAGGELFF
d_gene: TRBD2
v_gene: TRBV7-2
j_gene: TRBJ2-2
abundance: -

CDR3nt: TGCGCCAGCAGCCAAGCGATCTTAGAGCCCCAGCATTTT
CDR3aa: CASSQAILEPQHF
d_gene: -
v_gene: TRBV4-1
j_gene: TRBJ1-5
abundance: -

CDR3nt: TGTGCCAGCAGCTCAAGATTCCGGGACAGTTCCTACGAGCAGTACTTC
CDR3aa: CASSSRFRDSSYEQYF
d_gene: TRBD1
v_gene: TRBV11-2
j_gene: TRBJ2-7
abundance: once

CDR3nt: TGTGCCAGCAGCTCGACATATAACTATGGCTACACCTTC
CDR3aa: CASSSTYNYGYTF
d_gene: -
v_gene: TRBV27
j_gene: TRBJ1-2
abundance: -

CDR3nt: TGTGCCAGCAGCCCGAGGCCCCGGGACGAGCAGTACTTC
CDR3aa: CASSPRPRDEQYF
d_gene: -
v_gene: TRBV3-1/TRBV3-2
j_gene: TRBJ2-7
abundance: -

CDR3nt: TGTGCCTGGAGTAAGACACAGGGAGGGACTGAAGCTTTCTTT
CDR3aa: CAWSKTQGGTEAFF
d_gene: -
v_gene: TRBV30
j_gene: TRBJ1-1
abundance: once

CDR3nt: TGTGCCAGCAGTCTAGGGGGGGTCACTGAAGCTTTCTTT
CDR3aa: CASSLGGVTEAFF
d_gene: -
v_gene: TRBV28
j_gene: TRBJ1-1
abundance: few

CDR3nt: TGTGCCTGGAGTCTAGGGACAGGGGGAGTGAACACTGAAGCTTTCTTT
CDR3aa: CAWSLGTGGVNTEAFF
d_gene: TRBD1
v_gene: TRBV30
j_gene: TRBJ1-1
abundance: -

CDR3nt: TGTGCCAGCAGCCAAGATTGGGGGGGGGACTACGAGCAGTACTTC
CDR3aa: CASSQDWGGDYEQYF
d_gene: TRBD2
v_gene: TRBV3-1/TRBV3-2
j_gene: TRBJ2-7
abundance: once

CDR3nt: TGCGCCAGCAGCCAAGTCCCTCGCTCCCCAGGGACTAGCACAGATACGCAGTATTTT
CDR3aa: CASSQVPRSPGTSTDTQYF
d_gene: -
v_gene: TRBV4-3
j_gene: TRBJ2-3
abundance: -

CDR3nt: TGCAGCGTGGGACAGGGCGTCACTGAAGCTTTCTTT
CDR3aa: CSVGQGVTEAFF
d_gene: TRBD1
v_gene: TRBV29-1
j_gene: TRBJ1-1
abundance: once

CDR3nt: TGTGCCAGCAGCAAAGGGGAGGAAAAGGGTGATATGTTCGGAACTGAAGCTTTCTTT
CDR3aa: CASSKGEEKGDMFGTEAFF
d_gene: -
v_gene: TRBV21-1
j_gene: TRBJ1-1
abundance: -

CDR3nt: TGTGCCAGCAGTTTGCCAGGTTACGAGCAGTACTTC
CDR3aa: CASSLPGYEQYF
d_gene: -
v_gene: TRBV6-2/TRBV6-3
j_gene: TRBJ2-7
abundance: -

CDR3nt: TGTGCCAGCGGGACAGGGAGCTACGAGCAGTACTTC
CDR3aa: CASGTGSYEQYF
d_gene: TRBD1
v_gene: TRBV6-5
j_gene: TRBJ2-7
abundance: -

CDR3nt: TGTGCCTGGAGTGTAACAGGGTGGGATTCACCCCTCCACTTT
CDR3aa: CAWSVTGWDSPLHF
d_gene: -
v_gene: TRBV30
j_gene: TRBJ1-6
abundance: -

CDR3nt: TGTGCCAGCAGCCCCAACTTTGGTATAGGGGCCGGGGAGCTGTTTTTT
CDR3aa: CASSPNFGIGAGELFF
d_gene: -
v_gene: TRBV7-6
j_gene: TRBJ2-2
abundance: once

CDR3nt: TGCGCCAGCAGCAACACGGGACTAGAGAATGAGCAGTTCTTC
CDR3aa: CASSNTGLENEQFF
d_gene: TRBD2
v_gene: TRBV5-1
j_gene: TRBJ2-1
abundance: -

CDR3nt: TGCGCCAGCAGCCCGGCTAGCGGGCTAGACGAGCAGTACTTC
CDR3aa: CASSPASGLDEQYF
d_gene: TRBD2
v_gene: TRBV4-1
j_gene: TRBJ2-7
abundance: -

CDR3nt: TGCAGCACCCAGGGACTAGCGGGCTACAATGAGCAGTTCTTC
CDR3aa: CSTQGLAGYNEQFF
d_gene: TRBD2
v_gene: TRBV29-1
j_gene: TRBJ2-1
abundance: once

CDR3nt: TGTGCCAGCAAGAGGCAGGGGGCTGGAAACACCATATATTTT
CDR3aa: CASKRQGAGNTIYF
d_gene: TRBD1
v_gene: TRBV6-5
j_gene: TRBJ1-3
abundance: few

CDR3nt: TGTGCCAGCAGCTTGGGACAGGTAGTAGAGACCCAGTACTTC
CDR3aa: CASSLGQVVETQYF
d_gene: -
v_gene: TRBV5-8
j_gene: TRBJ2-5
abundance: -

CDR3nt: TGTGCCAGCAGTTACCGGGGGACCAACGGCTACACCTTC
CDR3aa: CASSYRGTNGYTF
d_gene: -
v_gene: TRBV6-5
j_gene: TRBJ1-2
abundance: -

CDR3nt: TGCGCCAGCAGCCTGACACAGGGATGGAGCGATGAAGCTTTCTTT
CDR3aa: CASSLTQGWSDEAFF
d_gene: -
v_gene: TRBV4-3
j_gene: TRBJ1-1
abundance: -